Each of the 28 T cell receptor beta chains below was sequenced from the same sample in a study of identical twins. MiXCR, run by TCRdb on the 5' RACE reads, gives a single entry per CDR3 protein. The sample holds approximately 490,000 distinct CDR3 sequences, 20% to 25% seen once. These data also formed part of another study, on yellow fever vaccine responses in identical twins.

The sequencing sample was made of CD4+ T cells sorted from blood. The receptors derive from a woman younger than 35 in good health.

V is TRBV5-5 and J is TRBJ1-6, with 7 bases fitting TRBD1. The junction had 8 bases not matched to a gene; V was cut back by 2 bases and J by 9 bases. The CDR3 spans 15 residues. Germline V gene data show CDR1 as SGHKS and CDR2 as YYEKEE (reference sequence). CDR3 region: CASSLTQGVVSPLHF. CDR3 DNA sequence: TGTGCCAGCAGCTTAACGCAGGGGGTAGTTTCACCCCTCCACTTT.

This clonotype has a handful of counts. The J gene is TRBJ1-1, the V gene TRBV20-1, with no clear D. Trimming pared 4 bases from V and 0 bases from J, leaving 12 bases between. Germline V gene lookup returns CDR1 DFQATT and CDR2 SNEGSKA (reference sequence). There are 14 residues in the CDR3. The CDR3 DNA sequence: TGCAGTGCTATGAAGACTTCCATGAACACTGAAGCTTTCTTT. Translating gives CSAMKTSMNTEAFF.

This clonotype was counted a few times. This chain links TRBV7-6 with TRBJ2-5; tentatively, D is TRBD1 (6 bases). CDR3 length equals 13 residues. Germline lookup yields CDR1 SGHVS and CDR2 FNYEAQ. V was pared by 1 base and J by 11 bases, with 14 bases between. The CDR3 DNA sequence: TGTGCCAGCAGCTTAGAAGTTGTAGGACAGCAGTACTTC. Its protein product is CASSLEVVGQQYF.

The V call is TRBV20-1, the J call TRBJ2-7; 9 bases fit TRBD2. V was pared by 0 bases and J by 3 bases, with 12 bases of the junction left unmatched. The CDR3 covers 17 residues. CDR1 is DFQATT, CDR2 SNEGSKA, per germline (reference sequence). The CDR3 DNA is TGCAGTGCTAGAGATCTCATGCAGCTAGCGGGACTCTACGAGCAGTACTTC. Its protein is CSARDLMQLAGLYEQYF.

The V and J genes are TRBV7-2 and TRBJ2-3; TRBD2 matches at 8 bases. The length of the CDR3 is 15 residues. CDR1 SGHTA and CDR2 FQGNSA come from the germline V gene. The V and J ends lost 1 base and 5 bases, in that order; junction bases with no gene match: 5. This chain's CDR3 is CASSLVSGSQDTQYF. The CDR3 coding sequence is TGTGCCAGCAGCTTAGTCAGCGGGAGCCAAGATACGCAGTATTTT.

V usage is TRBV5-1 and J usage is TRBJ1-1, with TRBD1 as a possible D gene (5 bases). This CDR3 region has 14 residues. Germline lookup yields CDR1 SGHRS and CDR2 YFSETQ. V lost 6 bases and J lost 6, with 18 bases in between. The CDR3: CASTKMGGVAEAFF. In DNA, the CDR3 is TGCGCCAGCACCAAGATGGGGGGAGTCGCTGAAGCTTTCTTT.

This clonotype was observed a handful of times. The CDR3 sequence: CASQGLAGAEQYV. The CDR3 nucleotides read TGTGCCAGCCAGGGACTAGCGGGGGCCGAGCAGTACGTC. The chain combines TRBV6-2 or TRBV6-3 with TRBJ2-7, with 14 bases lining up with TRBD2. Trimming removed 8 bases from V and 6 bases from J; junction bases left unmatched: 3. Germline values: CDR1 MNHEY, CDR2 SVGEGT. CDR3 size: 13 residues.

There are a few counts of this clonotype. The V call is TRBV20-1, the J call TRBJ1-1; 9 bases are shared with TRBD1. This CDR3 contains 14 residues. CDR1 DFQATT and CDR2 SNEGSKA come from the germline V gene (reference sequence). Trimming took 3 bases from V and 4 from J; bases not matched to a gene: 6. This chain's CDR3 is CSARGQGPRTEAFF. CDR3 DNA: TGCAGTGCTAGGGGACAGGGACCCCGCACTGAAGCTTTCTTT.

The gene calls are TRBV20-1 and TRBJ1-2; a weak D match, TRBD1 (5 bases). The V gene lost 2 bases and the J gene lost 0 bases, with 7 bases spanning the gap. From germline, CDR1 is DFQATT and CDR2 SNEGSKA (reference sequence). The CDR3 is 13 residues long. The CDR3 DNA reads TGCAGTGCTAGACAGGGAGCTAACTATGGCTACACCTTC. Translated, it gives CSARQGANYGYTF.

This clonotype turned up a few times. The DNA of the CDR3 is TGTGCCAGCAGACCTACGGGGGGAAGGCTTGAGCAGTTCTTC. Translated: CASRPTGGRLEQFF. The genes are TRBV28 and TRBJ2-1; 7 nucleotides line up with TRBD2. Germline V gives CDR1 MDHEN, CDR2 SYDVKM. V dropped 6 bases and J dropped 9; count of bases not matched to a gene: 11. This CDR3 is 14 amino acids long.

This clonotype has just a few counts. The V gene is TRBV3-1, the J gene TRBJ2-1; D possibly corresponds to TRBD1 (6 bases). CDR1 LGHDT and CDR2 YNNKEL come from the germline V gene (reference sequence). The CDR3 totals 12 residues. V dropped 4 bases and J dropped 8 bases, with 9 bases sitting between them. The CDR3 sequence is CASSPGVDEQFF. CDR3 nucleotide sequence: TGTGCCAGCAGCCCAGGGGTGGATGAGCAGTTCTTC.

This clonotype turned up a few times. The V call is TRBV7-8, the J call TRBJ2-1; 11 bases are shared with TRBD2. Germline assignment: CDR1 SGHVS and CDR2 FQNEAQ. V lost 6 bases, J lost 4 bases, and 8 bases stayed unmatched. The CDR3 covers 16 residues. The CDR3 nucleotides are TGTGCCAGCAGTCGACCGGGACTAGCGGCGTACAATGAGCAGTTCTTC. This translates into CASSRPGLAAYNEQFF. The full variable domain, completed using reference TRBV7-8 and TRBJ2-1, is GAGVSQSPRYKVAKRGQDVALRCDPISGHVSLFWYQQALGQGPEFLTYFQNEAQLDKSGLPSDRFFAERPEGSVSTLKIQRTQQEDSAVYLCASSRPGLAAYNEQFFGPGTRLTVL.

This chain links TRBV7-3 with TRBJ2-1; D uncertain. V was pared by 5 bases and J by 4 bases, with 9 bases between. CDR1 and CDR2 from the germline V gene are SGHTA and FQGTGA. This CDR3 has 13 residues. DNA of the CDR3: TGTGCCAGCAGCGCCCTAGGATACAATGAGCAGTTCTTC. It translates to CASSALGYNEQFF.

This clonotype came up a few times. The CDR3 DNA follows: TGCGCCAGCAGCTTGGATGGGCGGACCTACGAGCAGTACTTC. It specifies CASSLDGRTYEQYF. The rearrangement uses TRBV5-1 and TRBJ2-7; D unclear. Trimming pared 0 bases from V and 2 bases from J, leaving 9 bases between. CDR3 size: 14 residues. CDR1 is SGHRS and CDR2 is YFSETQ in the germline V gene.

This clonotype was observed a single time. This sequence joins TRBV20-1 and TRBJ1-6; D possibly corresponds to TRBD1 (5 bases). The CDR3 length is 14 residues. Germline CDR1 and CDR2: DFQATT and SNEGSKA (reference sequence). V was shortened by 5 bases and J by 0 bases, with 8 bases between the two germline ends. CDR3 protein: CSAADSSYNSPLHF. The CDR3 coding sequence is TGCAGTGCTGCTGACAGCTCCTATAATTCACCCCTCCACTTT.

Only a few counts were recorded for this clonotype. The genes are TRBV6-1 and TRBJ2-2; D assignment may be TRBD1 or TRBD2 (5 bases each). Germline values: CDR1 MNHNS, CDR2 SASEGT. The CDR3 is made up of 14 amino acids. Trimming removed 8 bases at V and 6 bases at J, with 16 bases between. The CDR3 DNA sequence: TGTGCCAGCTCTTCGGGGCGAACGTCCGGGGAGCTGTTTTTT. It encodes CASSSGRTSGELFF.

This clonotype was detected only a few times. CDR3 sequence reads: CSVDPSTGGGAQYF. CDR3 nucleotide sequence: TGCAGCGTTGACCCTTCGACGGGAGGGGGGGCCCAGTACTTC. The rearrangement joins TRBV29-1 to TRBJ2-5, with 8 nucleotides matching TRBD2. Germline values: CDR1 SQVTM, CDR2 ANQGSEA. This CDR3 spans 14 amino acids. The V and J ends lost 3 bases and 9 bases, in that order; junction bases with no gene match: 12.

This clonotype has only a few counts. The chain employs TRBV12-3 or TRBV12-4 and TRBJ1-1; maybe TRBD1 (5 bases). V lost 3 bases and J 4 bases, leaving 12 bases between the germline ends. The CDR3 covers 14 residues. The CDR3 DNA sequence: TGTGCCAGCAGTTTTCCGTGGCAGGGCACTGAAGCTTTCTTT. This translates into CASSFPWQGTEAFF.

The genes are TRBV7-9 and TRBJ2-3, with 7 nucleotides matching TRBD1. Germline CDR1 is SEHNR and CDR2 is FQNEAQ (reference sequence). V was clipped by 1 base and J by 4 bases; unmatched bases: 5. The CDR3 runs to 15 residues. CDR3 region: CASSLGQTGADTQYF. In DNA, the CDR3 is TGTGCCAGCAGCTTAGGACAAACAGGGGCAGATACGCAGTATTTT.

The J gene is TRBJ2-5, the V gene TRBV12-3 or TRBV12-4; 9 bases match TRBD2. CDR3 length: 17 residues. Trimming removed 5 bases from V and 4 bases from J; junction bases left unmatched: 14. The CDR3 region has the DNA TGTGCCAGCAGTCCAGGAGGGGTACGGCGGGGGGGAGAGACCCAGTACTTC. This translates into CASSPGGVRRGGETQYF.

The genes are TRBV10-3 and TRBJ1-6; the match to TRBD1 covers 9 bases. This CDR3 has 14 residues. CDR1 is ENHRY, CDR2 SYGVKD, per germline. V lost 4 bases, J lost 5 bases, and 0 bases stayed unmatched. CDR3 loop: CAISGQGDNSPLHF. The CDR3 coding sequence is TGTGCCATCAGTGGACAGGGGGATAATTCACCCCTCCACTTT.

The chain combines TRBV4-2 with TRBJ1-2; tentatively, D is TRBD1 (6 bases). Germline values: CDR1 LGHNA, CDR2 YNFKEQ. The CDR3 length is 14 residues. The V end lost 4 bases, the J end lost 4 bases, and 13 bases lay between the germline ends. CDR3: CASSPDRASYGYTF. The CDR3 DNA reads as TGTGCCAGCAGCCCGGACAGAGCATCCTATGGCTACACCTTC.

CDR3 coding DNA: TGTGCCAGCACTTCCAGGGAATACAATGAGCAGTTCTTC. Translated: CASTSREYNEQFF. This chain joins TRBV6-6 and TRBJ2-1; possibly TRBD1 for D (5 bases). V dropped 7 bases and J dropped 4 bases, with 11 bases sitting between them. Per the germline V gene, CDR1 is MNHNY and CDR2 is SVGAGI (reference sequence). This CDR3 is built from 13 residues.

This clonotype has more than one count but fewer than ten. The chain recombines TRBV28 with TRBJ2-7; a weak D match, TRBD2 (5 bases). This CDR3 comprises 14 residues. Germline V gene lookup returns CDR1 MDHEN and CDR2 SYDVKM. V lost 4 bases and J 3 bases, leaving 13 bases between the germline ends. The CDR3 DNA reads TGTGCCAGCAGTTCGGGCCCGGCGGGCTACGAGCAGTACTTC. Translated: CASSSGPAGYEQYF.

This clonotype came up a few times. The CDR3 is CAISEALLNTEAFF. CDR3 bases: TGTGCCATCAGTGAGGCCTTATTGAACACTGAAGCTTTCTTT. V is TRBV10-3 and J is TRBJ1-1, with D unclear. CDR1 is ENHRY, CDR2 SYGVKD, per germline. V dropped 2 bases and J dropped 0 bases, with 7 bases sitting between them. The CDR3 is 14 amino acids.

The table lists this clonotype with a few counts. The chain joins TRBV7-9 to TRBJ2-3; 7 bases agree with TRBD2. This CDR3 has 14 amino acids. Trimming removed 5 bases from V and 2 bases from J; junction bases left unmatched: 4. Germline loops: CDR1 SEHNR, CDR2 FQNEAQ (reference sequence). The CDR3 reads CASSPRGDTDTQYF. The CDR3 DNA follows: TGTGCCAGCAGCCCCCGGGGGGACACAGATACGCAGTATTTT.

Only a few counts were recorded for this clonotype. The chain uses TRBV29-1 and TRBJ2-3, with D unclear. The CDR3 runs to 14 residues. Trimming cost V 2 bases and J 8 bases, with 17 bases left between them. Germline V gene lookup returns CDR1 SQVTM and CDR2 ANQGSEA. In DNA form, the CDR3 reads TGCAGCGTTGAAAGACAAGCAGCCCCGGGTACGCAGTATTTT. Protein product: CSVERQAAPGTQYF.

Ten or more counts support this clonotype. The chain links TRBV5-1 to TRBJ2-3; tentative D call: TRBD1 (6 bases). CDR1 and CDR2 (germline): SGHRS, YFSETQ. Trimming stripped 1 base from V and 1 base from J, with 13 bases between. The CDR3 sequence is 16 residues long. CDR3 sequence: CASSLQLPGGTDTQYF. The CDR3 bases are TGCGCCAGCAGCTTGCAGCTCCCAGGGGGCACAGATACGCAGTATTTT.